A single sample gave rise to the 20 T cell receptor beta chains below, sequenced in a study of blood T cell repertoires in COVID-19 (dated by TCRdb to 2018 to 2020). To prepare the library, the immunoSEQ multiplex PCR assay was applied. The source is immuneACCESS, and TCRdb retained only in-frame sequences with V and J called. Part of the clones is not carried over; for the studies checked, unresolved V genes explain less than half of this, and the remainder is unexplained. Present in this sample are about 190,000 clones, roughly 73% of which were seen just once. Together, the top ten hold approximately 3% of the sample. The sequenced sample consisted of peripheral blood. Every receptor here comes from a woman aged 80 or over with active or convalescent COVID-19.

Here the CDR3 reads CASSLGRRGGLNEQFF. DNA of the CDR3: TGTGCCAGCAGCTTAGGTCGGCGGGGGGGCTTGAATGAGCAGTTCTTC. The chain uses TRBV7-2 and TRBJ2-1; 9 bases align to TRBD2. Germline V gives CDR1 SGHTA, CDR2 FQGNSA. V lost 1 base, J lost 7 bases, and 8 bases stayed unmatched. This CDR3 comprises 16 residues.

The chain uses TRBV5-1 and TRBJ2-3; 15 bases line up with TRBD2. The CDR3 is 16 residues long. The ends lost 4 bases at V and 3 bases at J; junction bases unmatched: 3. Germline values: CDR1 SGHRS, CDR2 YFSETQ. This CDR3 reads CASSRTSGGATDTQYF. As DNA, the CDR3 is TGCGCCAGCAGCCGGACTAGCGGGGGGGCAACAGATACGCAGTATTTT.

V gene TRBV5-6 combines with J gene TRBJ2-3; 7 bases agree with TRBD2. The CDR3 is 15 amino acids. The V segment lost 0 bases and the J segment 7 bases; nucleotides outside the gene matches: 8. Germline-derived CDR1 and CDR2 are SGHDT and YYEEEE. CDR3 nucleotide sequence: TGTGCCAGCAGCTTGGCCGGCGGGGGTAGAAATACGCAGTATTTT. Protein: CASSLAGGGRNTQYF.

The CDR3 region has the DNA TGTGCCAGCACGATCGCGGGGGATTTCCCAGAGACCCAGTACTTC. Translating gives CASTIAGDFPETQYF. V usage is TRBV6-5 and J usage is TRBJ2-5; 7 bases agree with TRBD2. The CDR3 covers 15 residues. The J segment lost 4 bases and the V segment lost 7 bases, leaving 12 bases of the junction unmatched. CDR1 and CDR2 from the germline V gene are MNHEY and SVGAGI.

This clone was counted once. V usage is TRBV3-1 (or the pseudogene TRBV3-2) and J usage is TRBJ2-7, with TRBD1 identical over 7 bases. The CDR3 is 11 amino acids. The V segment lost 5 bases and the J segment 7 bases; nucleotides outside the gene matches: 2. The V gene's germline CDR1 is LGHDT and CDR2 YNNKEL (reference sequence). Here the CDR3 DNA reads TGTGCCAGCAGCGCAGGGGGAGAGCAGTACTTC. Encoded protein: CASSAGGEQYF.

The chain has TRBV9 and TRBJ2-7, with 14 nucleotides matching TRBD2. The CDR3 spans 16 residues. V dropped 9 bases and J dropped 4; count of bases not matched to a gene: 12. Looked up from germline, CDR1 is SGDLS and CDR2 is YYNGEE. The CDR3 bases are TGTGCCATTGTGACTAGCGGGGGGGCCGACTGGTACGAGCAGTACTTC. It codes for CAIVTSGGADWYEQYF.

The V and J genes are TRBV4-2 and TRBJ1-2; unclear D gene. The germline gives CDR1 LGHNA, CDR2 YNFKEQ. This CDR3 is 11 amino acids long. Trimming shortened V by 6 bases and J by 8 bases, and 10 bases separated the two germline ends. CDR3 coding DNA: TGTGCCAGCAGGGAGGGCGCGGGCTACACCTTC. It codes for CASREGAGYTF.

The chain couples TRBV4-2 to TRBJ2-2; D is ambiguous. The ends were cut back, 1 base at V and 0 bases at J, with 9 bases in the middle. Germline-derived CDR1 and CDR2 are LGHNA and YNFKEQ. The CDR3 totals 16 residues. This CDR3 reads CASSQGSGSNTGELFF. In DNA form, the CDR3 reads TGTGCCAGCAGCCAAGGGTCAGGATCGAACACCGGGGAGCTGTTTTTT.

CDR3 loop: CASSPDRGDNEKLFF. The CDR3, as DNA: TGTGCCAGCAGTCCGGACAGGGGAGATAATGAAAAACTGTTTTTT. The chain uses TRBV14 and TRBJ1-4, with 9 nucleotides matching TRBD1. The CDR3 has 15 residues. V shed 6 bases, J shed 4 bases, and the junction held 6 bases outside the gene matches. In germline, CDR1 is SGHDN, CDR2 FVKESK.

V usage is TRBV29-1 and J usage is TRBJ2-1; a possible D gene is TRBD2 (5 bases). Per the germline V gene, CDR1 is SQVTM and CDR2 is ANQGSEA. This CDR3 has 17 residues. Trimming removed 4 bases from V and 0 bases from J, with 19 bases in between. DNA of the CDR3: TGCAGCGTTGTCGATGGCGGGTCGTTGAGCTCCTACAATGAGCAGTTCTTC. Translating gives CSVVDGGSLSSYNEQFF.

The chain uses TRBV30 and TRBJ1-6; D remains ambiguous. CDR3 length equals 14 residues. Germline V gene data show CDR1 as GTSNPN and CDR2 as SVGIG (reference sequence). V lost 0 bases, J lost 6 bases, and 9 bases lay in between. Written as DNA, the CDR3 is TGTGCCTGGAGTGTACTTAACAGTAATTCACCCCTCCACTTT. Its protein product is CAWSVLNSNSPLHF. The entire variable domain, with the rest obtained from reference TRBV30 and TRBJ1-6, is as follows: SQTIHQWPATLVQPVGSPLSLECTVEGTSNPNLYWYRQAAGRGLQLLFYSVGIGQISSEVPQNLSASRPQDRQFILSSKKLLLSDSGFYLCAWSVLNSNSPLHFGNGTRLTVT.

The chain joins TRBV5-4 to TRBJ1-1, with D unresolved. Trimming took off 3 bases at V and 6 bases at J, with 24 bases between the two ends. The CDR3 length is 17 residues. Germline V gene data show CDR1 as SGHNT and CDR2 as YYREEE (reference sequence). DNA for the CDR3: TGTGCCAGCAGCTCTCCTCATATATCTGGAACGAGGCCTGAAGCTTTCTTT. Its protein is CASSSPHISGTRPEAFF.

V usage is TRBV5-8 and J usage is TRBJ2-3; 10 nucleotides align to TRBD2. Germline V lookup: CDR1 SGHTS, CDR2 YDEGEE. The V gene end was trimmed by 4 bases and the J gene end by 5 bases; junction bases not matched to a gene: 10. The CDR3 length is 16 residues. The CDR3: CASSQQRGGHQDTQYF. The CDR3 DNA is TGTGCCAGCAGCCAGCAGCGGGGGGGCCATCAAGATACGCAGTATTTT.

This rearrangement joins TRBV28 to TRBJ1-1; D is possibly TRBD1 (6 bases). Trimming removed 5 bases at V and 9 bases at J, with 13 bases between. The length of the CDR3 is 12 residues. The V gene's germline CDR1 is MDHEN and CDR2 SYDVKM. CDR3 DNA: TGTGCCAGCAGTCAGGGGAGCTTGAAAGCTTTCTTT. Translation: CASSQGSLKAFF.

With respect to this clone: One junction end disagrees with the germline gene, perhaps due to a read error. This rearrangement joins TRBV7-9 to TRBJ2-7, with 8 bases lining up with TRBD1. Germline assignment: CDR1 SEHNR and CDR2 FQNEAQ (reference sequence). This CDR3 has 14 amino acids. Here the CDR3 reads CASSEGQAFSSTIF. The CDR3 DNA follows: TGTGCCAGCAGCGAGGGACAGGCCTTCTCCTCTACTATCTTC.

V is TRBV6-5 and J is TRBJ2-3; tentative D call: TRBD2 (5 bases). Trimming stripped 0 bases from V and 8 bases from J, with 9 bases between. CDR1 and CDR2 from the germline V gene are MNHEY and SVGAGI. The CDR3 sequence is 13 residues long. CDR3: CASSYSSGGTQYF. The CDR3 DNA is TGTGCCAGCAGTTACTCGTCAGGAGGTACGCAGTATTTT.

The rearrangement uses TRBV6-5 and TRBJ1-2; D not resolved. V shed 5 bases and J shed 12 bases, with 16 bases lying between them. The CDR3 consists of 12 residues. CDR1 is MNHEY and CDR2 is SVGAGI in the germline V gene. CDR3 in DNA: TGTGCCAGCAGTCGCGCGAGAGGAATCCACACCTTC. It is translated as CASSRARGIHTF.

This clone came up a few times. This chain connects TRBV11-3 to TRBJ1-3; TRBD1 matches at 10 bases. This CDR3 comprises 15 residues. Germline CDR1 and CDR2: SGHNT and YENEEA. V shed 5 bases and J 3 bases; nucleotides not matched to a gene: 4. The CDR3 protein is CASSRGQGSGNTIYF. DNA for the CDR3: TGTGCCAGCAGCCGGGGACAGGGGAGTGGAAACACCATATATTTT.

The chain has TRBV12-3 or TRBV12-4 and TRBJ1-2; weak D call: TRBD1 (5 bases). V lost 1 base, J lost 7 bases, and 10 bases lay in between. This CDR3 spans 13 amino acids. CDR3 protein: CASSLEGMSGYTF. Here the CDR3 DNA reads TGTGCCAGCAGTTTAGAGGGGATGAGTGGCTACACCTTC.

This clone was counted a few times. CDR3 region: CASSWDRRNTEAFF. The CDR3 bases are TGTGCCAGCAGTTGGGACAGGAGGAACACTGAAGCTTTCTTT. The chain links TRBV6-5 to TRBJ1-1; TRBD1 matches at 8 bases. The V gene end was trimmed by 4 bases and the J gene end by 1 base; junction bases not matched to a gene: 2. Germline-derived CDR1 and CDR2 are MNHEY and SVGAGI. This CDR3 is built from 14 residues.